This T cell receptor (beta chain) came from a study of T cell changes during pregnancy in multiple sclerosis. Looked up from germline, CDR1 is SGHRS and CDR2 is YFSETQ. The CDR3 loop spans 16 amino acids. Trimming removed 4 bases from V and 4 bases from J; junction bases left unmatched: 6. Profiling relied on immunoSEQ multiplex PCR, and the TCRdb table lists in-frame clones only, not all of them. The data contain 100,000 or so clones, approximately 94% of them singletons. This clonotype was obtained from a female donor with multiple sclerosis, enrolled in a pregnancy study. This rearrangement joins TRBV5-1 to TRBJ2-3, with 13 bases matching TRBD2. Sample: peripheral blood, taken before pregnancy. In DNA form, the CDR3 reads TGCGCCAGCAGCCCGCGACTAGCGGGAGGTGCAGATACGCAGTATTTT. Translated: CASSPRLAGGADTQYF.